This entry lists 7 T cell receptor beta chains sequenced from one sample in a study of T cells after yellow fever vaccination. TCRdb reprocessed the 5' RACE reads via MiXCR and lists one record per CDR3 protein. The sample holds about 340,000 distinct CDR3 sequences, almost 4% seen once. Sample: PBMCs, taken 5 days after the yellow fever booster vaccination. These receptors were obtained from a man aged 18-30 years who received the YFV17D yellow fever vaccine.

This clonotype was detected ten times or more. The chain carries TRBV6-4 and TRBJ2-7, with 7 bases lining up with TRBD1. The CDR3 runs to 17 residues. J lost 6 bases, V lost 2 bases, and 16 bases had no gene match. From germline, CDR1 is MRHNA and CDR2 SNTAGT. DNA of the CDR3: TGTGCCAGCAGTGACCCTCGATATCAGGGGGTATTGTGCGAGCAGTACTTC. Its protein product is CASSDPRYQGVLCEQYF.

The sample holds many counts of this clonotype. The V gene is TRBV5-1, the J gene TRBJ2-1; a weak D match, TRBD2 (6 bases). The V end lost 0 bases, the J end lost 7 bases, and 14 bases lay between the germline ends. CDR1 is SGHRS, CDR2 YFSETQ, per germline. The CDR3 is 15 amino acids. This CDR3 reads CASSLEAGRWNEQFF. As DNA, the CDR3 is TGCGCCAGCAGCTTGGAGGCAGGGAGGTGGAATGAGCAGTTCTTC.

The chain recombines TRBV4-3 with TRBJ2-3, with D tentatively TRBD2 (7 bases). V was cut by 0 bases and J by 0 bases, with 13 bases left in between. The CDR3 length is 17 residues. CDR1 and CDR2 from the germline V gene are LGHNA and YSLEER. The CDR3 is CASSQEGAGASTDTQYF. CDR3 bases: TGCGCCAGCAGCCAAGAGGGGGCGGGGGCTAGCACAGATACGCAGTATTTT.

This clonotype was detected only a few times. CDR3 nucleotide sequence: TGCGCCAGCAGCCCCTCCGGGATGGGGGATTACAATGAGCAGTTCTTC. Its protein product is CASSPSGMGDYNEQFF. This sequence joins TRBV4-1 and TRBJ2-1, with D possibly called TRBD1 or TRBD2 (5 bases each). Germline lookup yields CDR1 MGHRA and CDR2 YSYEKL. The V and J ends lost 4 bases and 4 bases respectively, with 17 bases between them. The CDR3 is made up of 16 amino acids.

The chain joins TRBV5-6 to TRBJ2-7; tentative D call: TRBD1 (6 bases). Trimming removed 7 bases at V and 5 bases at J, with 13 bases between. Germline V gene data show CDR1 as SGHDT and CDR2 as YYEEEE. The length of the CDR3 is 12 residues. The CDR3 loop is CASGRAGDEQYF. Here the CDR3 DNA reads TGTGCCAGCGGAAGGGCAGGGGACGAGCAGTACTTC.

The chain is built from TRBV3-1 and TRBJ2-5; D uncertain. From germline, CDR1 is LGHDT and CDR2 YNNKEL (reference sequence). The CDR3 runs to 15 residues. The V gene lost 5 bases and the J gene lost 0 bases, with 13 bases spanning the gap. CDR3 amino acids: CASSAQPQNQETQYF. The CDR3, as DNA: TGTGCCAGCAGCGCTCAGCCGCAAAACCAAGAGACCCAGTACTTC.

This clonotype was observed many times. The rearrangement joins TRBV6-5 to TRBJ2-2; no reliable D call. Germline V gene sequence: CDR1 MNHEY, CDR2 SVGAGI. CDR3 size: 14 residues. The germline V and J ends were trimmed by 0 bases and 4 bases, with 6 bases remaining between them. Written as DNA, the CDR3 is TGTGCCAGCAGTTACTCGCGGTCCACCGGGGAGCTGTTTTTT. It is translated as CASSYSRSTGELFF.